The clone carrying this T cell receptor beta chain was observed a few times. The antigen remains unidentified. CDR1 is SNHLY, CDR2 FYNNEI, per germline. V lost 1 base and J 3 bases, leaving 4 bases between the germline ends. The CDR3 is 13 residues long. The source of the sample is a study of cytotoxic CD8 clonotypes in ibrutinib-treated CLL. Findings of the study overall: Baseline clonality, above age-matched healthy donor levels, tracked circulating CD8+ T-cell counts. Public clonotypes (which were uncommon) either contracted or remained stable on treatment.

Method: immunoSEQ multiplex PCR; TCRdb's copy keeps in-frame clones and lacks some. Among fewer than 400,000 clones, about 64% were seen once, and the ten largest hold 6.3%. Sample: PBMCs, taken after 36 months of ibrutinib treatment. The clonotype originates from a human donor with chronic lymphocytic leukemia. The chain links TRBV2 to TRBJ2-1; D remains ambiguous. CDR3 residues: CASSEGGYNEQFF. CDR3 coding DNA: TGTGCCAGCAGTGAAGGTGGCTACAATGAGCAGTTCTTC.